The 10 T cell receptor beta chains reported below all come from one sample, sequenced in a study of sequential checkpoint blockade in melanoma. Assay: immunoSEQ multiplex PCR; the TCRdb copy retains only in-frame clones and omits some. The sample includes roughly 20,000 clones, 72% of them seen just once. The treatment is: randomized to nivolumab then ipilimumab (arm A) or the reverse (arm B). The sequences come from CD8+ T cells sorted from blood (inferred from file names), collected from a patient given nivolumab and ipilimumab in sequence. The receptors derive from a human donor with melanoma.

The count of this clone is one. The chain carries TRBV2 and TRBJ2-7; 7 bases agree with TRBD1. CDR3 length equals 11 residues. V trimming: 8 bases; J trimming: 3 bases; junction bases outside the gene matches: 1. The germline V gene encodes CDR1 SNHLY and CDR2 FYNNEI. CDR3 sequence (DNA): TGTGCCAGCTGGGACAGCTACGAGCAGTACTTC. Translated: CASWDSYEQYF.

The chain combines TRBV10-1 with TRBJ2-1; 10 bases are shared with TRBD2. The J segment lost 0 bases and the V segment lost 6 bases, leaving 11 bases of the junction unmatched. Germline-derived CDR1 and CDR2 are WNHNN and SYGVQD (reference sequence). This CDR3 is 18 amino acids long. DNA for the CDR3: TGCGCCAGCAGCCGCCCAGTAGCGGGGGGAAGCTCCTACAATGAGCAGTTCTTC. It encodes CASSRPVAGGSSYNEQFF.

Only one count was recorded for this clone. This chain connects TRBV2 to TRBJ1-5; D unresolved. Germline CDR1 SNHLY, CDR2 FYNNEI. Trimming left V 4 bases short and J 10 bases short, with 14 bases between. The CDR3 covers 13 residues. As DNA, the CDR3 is TGTGCCAGCAGTGCCGTGTCTGGCCCTCCCCAGCATTTT. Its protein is CASSAVSGPPQHF.

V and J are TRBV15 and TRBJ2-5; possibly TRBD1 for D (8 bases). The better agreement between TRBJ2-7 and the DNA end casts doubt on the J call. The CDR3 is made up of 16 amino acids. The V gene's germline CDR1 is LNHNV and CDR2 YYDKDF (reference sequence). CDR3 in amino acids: CATSPREGQATYEQYF. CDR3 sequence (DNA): TGTGCCACCAGCCCGAGGGAGGGACAGGCCACCTACGAGCAGTACTTC.

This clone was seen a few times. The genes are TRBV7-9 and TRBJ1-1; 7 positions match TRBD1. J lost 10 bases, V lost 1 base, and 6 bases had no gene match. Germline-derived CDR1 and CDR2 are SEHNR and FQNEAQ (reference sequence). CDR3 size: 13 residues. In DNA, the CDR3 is TGTGCCAGCAGCTTAGAGCCAGGGGGAAGAGCTTTCTTT. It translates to CASSLEPGGRAFF.

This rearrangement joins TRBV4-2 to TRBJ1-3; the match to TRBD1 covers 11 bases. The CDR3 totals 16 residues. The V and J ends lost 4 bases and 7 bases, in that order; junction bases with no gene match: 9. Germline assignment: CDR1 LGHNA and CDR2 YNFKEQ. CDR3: CASSPSGQGDLNTIYF. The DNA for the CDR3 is TGTGCCAGCAGCCCATCGGGACAGGGGGATCTCAACACCATATATTTT.

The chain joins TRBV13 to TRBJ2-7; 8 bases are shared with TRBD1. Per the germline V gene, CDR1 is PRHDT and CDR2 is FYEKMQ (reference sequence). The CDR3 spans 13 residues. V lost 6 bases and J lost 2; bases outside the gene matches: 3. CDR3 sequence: CASSEGQAYEQYF. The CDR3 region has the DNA TGTGCCAGCAGTGAGGGACAGGCCTACGAGCAGTACTTC.

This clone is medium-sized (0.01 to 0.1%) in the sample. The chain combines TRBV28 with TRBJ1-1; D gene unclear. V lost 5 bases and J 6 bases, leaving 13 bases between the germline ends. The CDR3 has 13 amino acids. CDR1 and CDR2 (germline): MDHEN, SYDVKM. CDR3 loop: CASSPSTKAEAFF. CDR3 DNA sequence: TGTGCCAGCAGTCCCAGTACGAAAGCTGAAGCTTTCTTT.

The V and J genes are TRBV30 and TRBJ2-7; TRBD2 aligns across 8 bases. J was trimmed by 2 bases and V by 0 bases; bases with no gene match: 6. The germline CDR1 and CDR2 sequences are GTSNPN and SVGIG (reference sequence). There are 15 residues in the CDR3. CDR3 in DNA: TGTGCCTGGAGTGTACTTGAGCGGGAGACCTACGAGCAGTACTTC. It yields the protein CAWSVLERETYEQYF.

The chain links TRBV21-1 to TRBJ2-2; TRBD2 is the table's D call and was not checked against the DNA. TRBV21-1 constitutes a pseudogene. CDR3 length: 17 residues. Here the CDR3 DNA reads TGTGCCAGCAGCAGGGCGGGAGCCCGCCCGGGAACCGGGGAGCTGTTTTTT. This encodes CASSRAGARPGTGELFF.